This T cell receptor beta chain comes out of a study of tumor and adjacent non-tumor tissue in lung cancer. Study-wide results and limits: Normal lung showed higher cumulative top 100 clone frequency than tumor.

This CDR3 is 13 amino acids long. Per the germline V gene, CDR1 is DFQATT and CDR2 is SNEGSKA (reference sequence). V lost 4 bases and J lost 1, with 11 bases in between. The template was RNA from unsorted bulk tissue. TCRbeta libraries were built with three rounds of nested PCR, modified from ARM-PCR. TCRdb ran MiXCR on the multiplex PCR reads and lists one entry per CDR3 protein. The sample consists of about 93,000 distinct CDR3 sequences, just over 65% of them appearing once. Details on this clonotype: What it binds is unknown. The conserved phenylalanine or tryptophan is not found at the CDR3 terminus, so this likely reflects a read error.

Sequenced: lung tumor tissue. V usage is TRBV20-1 and J usage is TRBJ2-7; possibly TRBD1 or TRBD2 for D (5 bases each). This TCR derives from a man aged 60 to 75 with non-small cell lung cancer. DNA for the CDR3: TGCAGTGCTACCCGGGACGGTTCCTACGAGCAGTACATC. Its protein is CSATRDGSYEQYI.